This record concerns one T cell receptor beta chain sequence. Its antigen is as yet unknown. This entry is derived from a study of cytomegalovirus exposure and HLA in healthy donors. Study as a whole: Samples from HLA-typed donors yielded around 79 million unique TCRs in an early data release. General study points: In a later analysis, HLA-associated beta chains showed higher expansion and lower generation probabilities than comparable chains. Later genetic work tied a missense DCLRE1C variant to beta-chain V and J trimming. In vitro testing confirmed a few CMV-associated chains as specific for CMV antigens.

Trimming took 3 bases from V and 3 from J, leaving 9 bases between them. This CDR3 is built from 14 residues. Germline lookup yields CDR1 SGDLS and CDR2 YYNGEE. Both 60 Vbeta primers and 13 Jbeta primers went into the PCR. Sequencing was performed with immunoSEQ multiplex PCR; in TCRdb, only in-frame clones are kept and a portion is missing. The table has 75,000 to 90,000 clones, 65% to 75% seen once. The sequenced material came from PBMCs. The chain has TRBV9 and TRBJ2-2, with a weak D call TRBD1 (5 bases). The TCR originated in a man in his fifties or sixties in good health and CMV-seronegative. The CDR3 region is CASSETAYTGELFF. CDR3 DNA: TGTGCCAGCAGCGAGACAGCCTACACCGGGGAGCTGTTTTTT.